A single sample is the source of the 32 T cell receptor beta chains below, sequenced in a study of chemoradiotherapy in HPV16-positive cancers. Profiling relied on immunoSEQ multiplex PCR, and the TCRdb table lists in-frame clones only, not all of them. The sample consists of 15,000 or so clones, roughly 69% of them appearing once. This material was acquired from a patient who underwent chemoradiotherapy. The receptor source for this set is a human donor with HPV-associated anogenital cancer.

This clone was observed once. The V and J genes are TRBV29-1 and TRBJ2-3, with D maybe TRBD1 (6 bases). The germline gives CDR1 SQVTM, CDR2 ANQGSEA. Trimming took 3 bases from V and 2 from J, leaving 12 bases between them. The CDR3 length is 14 residues. CDR3 amino acids: CSVDEGEPTDTQYF. CDR3 nucleotides: TGCAGCGTTGATGAGGGGGAACCCACAGATACGCAGTATTTT.

The CDR3: CASSFSAGGGSSYEQYF. CDR3 DNA: TGTGCCAGCAGCTTCTCAGCGGGGGGTGGGAGCTCCTACGAGCAGTACTTC. The rearrangement links TRBV11-2 to TRBJ2-7; 9 nucleotides match TRBD2. This CDR3 has 17 residues. CDR1 and CDR2 (germline): SGHAT, FQNNGV. Trimming at V came to 3 bases and at J to 0 bases, leaving 9 bases not matched to a gene.

This clone was counted only a few times. The J gene is TRBJ2-1, the V gene TRBV6-1, with D perhaps TRBD1 or TRBD2 (5 bases each). Germline V gives CDR1 MNHNS, CDR2 SASEGT. V gave up 2 bases and J gave up 6 bases, with 14 bases separating them. This CDR3 region has 15 residues. The CDR3 sequence: CASSEPGRKGNEQFF. The DNA of the CDR3 is TGTGCCAGCAGTGAACCGGGACGCAAAGGCAATGAGCAGTTCTTC.

This clone has only one observation. J is TRBJ2-1 and V is TRBV6-5, with 7 bases aligning to TRBD1. There are 14 residues in the CDR3. V gave up 2 bases and J gave up 4 bases; unmatched junction bases: 2. Germline lookup yields CDR1 MNHEY and CDR2 SVGAGI. The CDR3 reads CASSYGTAYNEQFF. The CDR3 bases are TGTGCCAGCAGTTACGGGACAGCTTACAATGAGCAGTTCTTC.

Relative to its sample, this clone is medium-sized. V is TRBV29-1 and J is TRBJ2-3, with a possible D match to TRBD1 (5 bases). Germline CDR1 SQVTM, CDR2 ANQGSEA. The V end lost 6 bases, the J end lost 0 bases, and 10 bases lay between the germline ends. The CDR3 has 13 residues. CDR3 residues: CSVVRTSTDTQYF. The CDR3 nucleotides read TGCAGCGTCGTCAGGACAAGCACAGATACGCAGTATTTT.

The table lists this clone with a few counts. This rearrangement joins TRBV5-6 to TRBJ2-1; TRBD1 matches at 7 bases. CDR1 and CDR2 (germline): SGHDT, YYEEEE. CDR3 length: 16 amino acids. V gave up 3 bases and J gave up 6 bases; unmatched junction bases: 12. The CDR3 spells CASSSPGTAKTNEQFF. Written as DNA, the CDR3 is TGTGCCAGCAGCTCCCCCGGGACAGCCAAGACCAATGAGCAGTTCTTC.

This clone was recorded only once. The chain employs TRBV5-5 and TRBJ2-3, with 8 bases matching TRBD1. This CDR3 is 14 amino acids long. Germline-derived CDR1 and CDR2 are SGHKS and YYEKEE (reference sequence). Germline trimming cut 1 base from V and 4 bases from J; bases unmatched to any gene: 2. The CDR3 DNA is TGTGCCAGCAGCTTGATACAGGGGGCAGATACGCAGTATTTT. Translation: CASSLIQGADTQYF.

The V and J genes are TRBV5-1 and TRBJ1-2, with a tentative D call TRBD1 (6 bases). CDR1 is SGHRS and CDR2 is YFSETQ in the germline V gene. V lost 2 bases, J lost 3 bases, and 11 bases lay in between. The CDR3 totals 14 residues. The CDR3 DNA follows: TGCGCCAGCAGCTTTGGGGGGCCGGACTATGGCTACACCTTC. Amino acid sequence: CASSFGGPDYGYTF.

This clone was seen a few times. The chain has TRBV9 and TRBJ2-7, with D hard to call. The CDR3 is 14 amino acids. Per the germline V gene, CDR1 is SGDLS and CDR2 is YYNGEE. Trimming removed 4 bases at V and 1 base at J, with 12 bases between. The CDR3 sequence is CASSPVPRSYEQYF. CDR3 coding DNA: TGTGCCAGCAGCCCCGTACCGCGGTCCTACGAGCAGTACTTC.

The chain recombines TRBV4-1 with TRBJ2-2; D remains unclear. The CDR3 is 13 amino acids. V was clipped by 1 base and J by 7 bases, with 7 bases between them. Looked up from germline, CDR1 is MGHRA and CDR2 is YSYEKL. CDR3 residues: CASSQAPGGELFF. The CDR3 nucleotides are TGCGCCAGCAGCCAAGCACCTGGCGGGGAGCTGTTTTTT.

This clone was seen a handful of times. The chain uses TRBV7-2 and TRBJ2-1; 9 bases align to TRBD2. CDR3 size: 16 residues. Germline V lookup: CDR1 SGHTA, CDR2 FQGNSA. J gave up 6 bases and V 1 base, and 7 bases lay outside the gene matches. The CDR3 DNA follows: TGTGCCAGCAGCTTAGGGGCGGGGGGGCCTCTCAATGAGCAGTTCTTC. Protein product: CASSLGAGGPLNEQFF.

Of note for this clone: The junction departs from germline at one end; a sequencing error may be responsible. The genes are TRBV7-9 and TRBJ2-1, with D possibly being TRBD2 (5 bases). From germline, CDR1 is SEHNR and CDR2 FQNEAQ (reference sequence). The length of the CDR3 is 8 residues. CDR3 bases: TGCCCCGAGGGTGAGCAGTTCTTC. Translation gives CPEGEQFF.

The chain carries TRBV10-3 and TRBJ1-2; D is unresolved. V gave up 0 bases and J gave up 4 bases, with 9 bases separating them. Germline V gene sequence: CDR1 ENHRY, CDR2 SYGVKD. The CDR3 extends over 14 amino acids. DNA of the CDR3: TGTGCCATCAGTGAGTCGGAACAGCGCTATGGCTACACCTTC. Its protein is CAISESEQRYGYTF.

This clone is a singleton in its sample. The V gene is TRBV7-8, the J gene TRBJ1-5; possible D gene TRBD1, 5 bases. The CDR3 loop spans 15 amino acids. V lost 3 bases to trimming and J lost 6 bases, with 15 bases between them. Looked up from germline, CDR1 is SGHVS and CDR2 is FQNEAQ. The chain's CDR3 is CASSLAGFLAQPQHF. The CDR3 DNA reads TGTGCCAGCAGCTTGGCAGGGTTTTTGGCTCAGCCCCAGCATTTT.

V gene TRBV5-4 combines with J gene TRBJ2-3; D ambiguous. Trimming shortened V by 5 bases and J by 0 bases, and 4 bases separated the two germline ends. The germline V gene encodes CDR1 SGHNT and CDR2 YYREEE (reference sequence). The CDR3 sequence is 12 residues long. DNA of the CDR3: TGTGCCAGCAGTCTTAGCACAGATACGCAGTATTTT. Amino acid sequence: CASSLSTDTQYF.

The chain has TRBV6-1 and TRBJ2-7, with D perhaps being TRBD1 or TRBD2 (5 bases each). The germline gives CDR1 MNHNS, CDR2 SASEGT. V was trimmed by 8 bases and J by 2 bases, leaving 16 bases between them. The CDR3 is 14 residues long. CDR3 coding DNA: TGTGCCAGCGGCGTTGGGGGTTTTACCTACGAGCAGTACTTC. Translation gives CASGVGGFTYEQYF.

V gene TRBV5-1 combines with J gene TRBJ1-6; D is unclear. There are 16 residues in the CDR3. Deletions cut 4 bases from V and 0 bases from J, with 11 bases between. From germline, CDR1 is SGHRS and CDR2 YFSETQ. This CDR3 is CASSDGRNSYNSPLHF. The CDR3 region has the DNA TGCGCCAGCAGCGACGGACGCAACTCCTATAATTCACCCCTCCACTTT.

The rearrangement joins TRBV14 to TRBJ1-1; 7 bases line up with TRBD1. Germline-derived CDR1 and CDR2 are SGHDN and FVKESK. V lost 1 base and J lost 3; bases outside the gene matches: 5. CDR3 length: 15 amino acids. CDR3 amino acids: CASSQAGTAYTEAFF. In nucleotides, the CDR3 is TGTGCCAGCAGCCAAGCTGGGACAGCCTACACTGAAGCTTTCTTT.

The chain links TRBV28 to TRBJ2-5; D is unclear. Germline V gene lookup returns CDR1 MDHEN and CDR2 SYDVKM. The CDR3 is 12 residues long. V dropped 1 base and J dropped 0 bases, with 0 bases sitting between them. DNA of the CDR3: TGTGCCAGCAGTTTATACCAAGAGACCCAGTACTTC. Translating it yields CASSLYQETQYF.

The V and J genes are TRBV7-2 and TRBJ1-5; TRBD1 might be the D (5 bases). CDR1 and CDR2 (germline): SGHTA, FQGNSA. There are 15 residues in the CDR3. The V and J ends lost 1 base and 3 bases respectively, with 10 bases between them. The DNA for the CDR3 is TGTGCCAGCAGCTTAGTGGGGGTAAACAATCAGCCCCAGCATTTT. It codes for CASSLVGVNNQPQHF.

V is TRBV2 and J is TRBJ1-2, with a weak D call TRBD1 (5 bases). Germline-derived CDR1 and CDR2 are SNHLY and FYNNEI. The CDR3 extends over 17 amino acids. The ends were cut back, 4 bases at V and 3 bases at J, with 21 bases in the middle. In DNA, the CDR3 is TGTGCCAGCAGTGGAACCCCCCTGGCAGGGAGCGACTATGGCTACACCTTC. Translated, it gives CASSGTPLAGSDYGYTF.

This clone was seen a single time. The chain joins TRBV11-2 to TRBJ2-5; D not resolved. V gave up 1 base and J gave up 4 bases, with 10 bases separating them. The CDR3 loop spans 14 amino acids. Germline V gives CDR1 SGHAT, CDR2 FQNNGV. CDR3: CASSLGQVTETQYF. The DNA for the CDR3 is TGTGCCAGCAGCTTAGGGCAGGTAACAGAGACCCAGTACTTC.

V usage is TRBV29-1 and J usage is TRBJ1-1; TRBD1 aligns across 10 bases. The junction had 11 bases not matched to a gene; V was cut back by 7 bases and J by 6 bases. This CDR3 is built from 14 residues. CDR1 and CDR2 from the germline V gene are SQVTM and ANQGSEA. CDR3 nucleotide sequence: TGCAGCGCTAATTTAGGACAGGGGGTTGCTGAAGCTTTCTTT. Protein sequence: CSANLGQGVAEAFF.

The J gene is TRBJ1-3, the V gene TRBV28; D is ambiguous. Germline assignment: CDR1 MDHEN and CDR2 SYDVKM. There are 17 residues in the CDR3. The V and J ends lost 3 bases and 0 bases respectively, with 15 bases between them. This chain's CDR3 is CASSFDRQTISGNTIYF. Here the CDR3 DNA reads TGTGCCAGCAGTTTCGACCGGCAGACGATCTCTGGAAACACCATATATTTT. Full variable domain (rest looked up from reference TRBV28 and TRBJ1-3): DVKVTQSSRYLVKRTGEKVFLECVQDMDHENMFWYRQDPGLGLRLIYFSYDVKMKEKGDIPEGYSVSREKKERFSLILESASTNQTSMYLCASSFDRQTISGNTIYFGEGSWLTVV.

V is TRBV2 and J is TRBJ2-1; 14 nucleotides align to TRBD2. Germline loops: CDR1 SNHLY, CDR2 FYNNEI. Unmatched junction bases numbered 9, after V lost 5 bases and J lost 9 bases. The CDR3 sequence is 16 residues long. The CDR3 sequence is CASSLVGTSGGGEQFF. The CDR3 bases are TGTGCCAGCAGTTTAGTTGGGACTAGCGGGGGAGGTGAGCAGTTCTTC.

This clone appeared a few times. The chain combines TRBV6-5 with TRBJ1-2; maybe TRBD1 (5 bases). Trimming took 2 bases from V and 8 from J, leaving 12 bases between them. This CDR3 is 13 amino acids long. CDR1 is MNHEY and CDR2 is SVGAGI in the germline V gene. In nucleotides, the CDR3 is TGTGCCAGCAGTTACGGCACAGGTTCCGGCTACACCTTC. Translated, it gives CASSYGTGSGYTF.

The J gene is TRBJ1-5, the V gene TRBV15, with D possibly TRBD1 on 5 matching bases. The CDR3 is made up of 14 amino acids. Germline V gene sequence: CDR1 LNHNV, CDR2 YYDKDF (reference sequence). Deletions cut 1 base from V and 7 bases from J, with 11 bases between. CDR3 residues: CATSRGGGKQPQHF. In DNA form, the CDR3 reads TGTGCCACCAGCAGAGGGGGGGGGAAACAGCCCCAGCATTTT.

The V gene is TRBV19, the J gene TRBJ2-2, with 8 bases that match TRBD2. The germline V gene encodes CDR1 LNHDA and CDR2 SQIVND (reference sequence). The CDR3 loop spans 14 amino acids. The J segment lost 5 bases and the V segment lost 6 bases, leaving 5 bases of the junction unmatched. The CDR3 here is CASRGPGGTGELFF. DNA of the CDR3: TGTGCCAGTAGGGGACCGGGGGGGACCGGGGAGCTGTTTTTT.

In its sample, this clone was seen a few times. This rearrangement joins TRBV2 to TRBJ2-3; no clear D. This CDR3 spans 11 amino acids. The V end lost 7 bases, the J end lost 5 bases, and 7 bases lay between the germline ends. Germline-derived CDR1 and CDR2 are SNHLY and FYNNEI. The CDR3 coding sequence is TGTGCCAGCAATCTATTAGATACGCAGTATTTT. Its protein product is CASNLLDTQYF.

The chain recombines TRBV7-3 with TRBJ1-1; the D gene is possibly TRBD1 (5 bases). Germline CDR1 reads SGHTA; CDR2 reads FQGTGA. This CDR3 has 13 residues. The V gene lost 3 bases and the J gene lost 5 bases, with 10 bases spanning the gap. CDR3 nucleotide sequence: TGTGCCAGCAGCTTGTCAGGGAATACTGAAGCTTTCTTT. This codes for CASSLSGNTEAFF. The full variable domain, with the rest looked up from reference TRBV7-3 and TRBJ1-1, is GAGVSQTPSNKVTEKGKYVELRCDPISGHTALYWYRQSLGQGPEFLIYFQGTGAADDSGLPNDRFFAVRPEGSVSTLKIQRTERGDSAVYLCASSLSGNTEAFFGQGTRLTVV.

The V call is TRBV11-2, the J call TRBJ2-7; 7 bases line up with TRBD2. The CDR3 sequence is 15 residues long. The J segment lost 0 bases and the V segment lost 8 bases, leaving 10 bases of the junction unmatched. Germline lookup yields CDR1 SGHAT and CDR2 FQNNGV. The CDR3 DNA reads as TGTGCCAGCTTTGGTCGGGGGGATGACTCCTACGAGCAGTACTTC. It translates to CASFGRGDDSYEQYF.

The chain is built from TRBV30 and TRBJ2-7, with no clear D. The CDR3 sequence is 11 residues long. CDR1 and CDR2 (germline): GTSNPN, SVGIG (reference sequence). The V end was cut by 0 bases, the J end by 10 bases, with 10 bases between. CDR3: CAWSVLTVQYF. For the CDR3, the DNA is TGTGCCTGGAGTGTATTAACAGTACAGTACTTC.